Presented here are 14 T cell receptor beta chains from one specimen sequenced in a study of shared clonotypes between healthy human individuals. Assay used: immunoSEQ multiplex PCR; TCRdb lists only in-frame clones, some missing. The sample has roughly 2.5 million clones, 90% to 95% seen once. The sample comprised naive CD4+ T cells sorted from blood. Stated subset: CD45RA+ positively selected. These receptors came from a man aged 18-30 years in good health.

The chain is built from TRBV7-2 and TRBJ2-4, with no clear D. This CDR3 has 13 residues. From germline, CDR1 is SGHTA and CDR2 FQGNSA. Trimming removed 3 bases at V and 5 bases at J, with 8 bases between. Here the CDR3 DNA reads TGTGCCAGCAGCTTTAATTTTGAAAACATTCAGTACTTC. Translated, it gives CASSFNFENIQYF.

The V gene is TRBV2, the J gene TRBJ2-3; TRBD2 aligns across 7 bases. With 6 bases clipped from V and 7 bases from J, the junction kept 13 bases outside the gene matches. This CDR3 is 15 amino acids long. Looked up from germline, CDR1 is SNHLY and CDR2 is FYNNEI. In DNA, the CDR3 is TGTGCCAGCAGCCCCTCGGCGGGAGAACTACATACGCAGTATTTT. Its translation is CASSPSAGELHTQYF.

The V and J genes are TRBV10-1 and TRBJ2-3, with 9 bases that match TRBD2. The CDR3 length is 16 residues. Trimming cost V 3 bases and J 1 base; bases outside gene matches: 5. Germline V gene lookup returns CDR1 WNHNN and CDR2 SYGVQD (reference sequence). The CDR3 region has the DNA TGCGCCAGCAGTGACATTAGCGGGAGCGGCACAGATACGCAGTATTTT. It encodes CASSDISGSGTDTQYF.

CDR3 DNA: TGTGCCAGCAGTACCCCGGGTTATGAGCAGTTCTTC. It yields the protein CASSTPGYEQFF. V usage is TRBV6-5 and J usage is TRBJ2-1; D is undetermined. In germline, CDR1 is MNHEY, CDR2 SVGAGI. V gave up 5 bases and J gave up 8 bases, with 10 bases separating them. This CDR3 is built from 12 residues.

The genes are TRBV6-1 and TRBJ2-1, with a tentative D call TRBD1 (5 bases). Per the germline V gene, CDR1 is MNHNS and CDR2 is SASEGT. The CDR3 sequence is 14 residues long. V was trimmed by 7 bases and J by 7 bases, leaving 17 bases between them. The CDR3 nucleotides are TGTGCCAGCACCTCCTGGGGCCTGGGGAATGAGCAGTTCTTC. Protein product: CASTSWGLGNEQFF.

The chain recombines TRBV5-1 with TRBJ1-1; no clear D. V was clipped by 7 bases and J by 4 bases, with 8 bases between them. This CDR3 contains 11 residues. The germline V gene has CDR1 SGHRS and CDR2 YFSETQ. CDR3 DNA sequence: TGCGCCAGCGGATGGGGCACTGAAGCTTTCTTT. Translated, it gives CASGWGTEAFF.

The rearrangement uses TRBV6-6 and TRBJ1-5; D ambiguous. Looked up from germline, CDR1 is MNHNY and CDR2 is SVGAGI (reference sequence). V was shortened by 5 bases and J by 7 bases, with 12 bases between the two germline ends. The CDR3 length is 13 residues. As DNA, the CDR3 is TGTGCCAGCAGTCAATCTGTCACACAGCCCCAGCATTTT. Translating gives CASSQSVTQPQHF.

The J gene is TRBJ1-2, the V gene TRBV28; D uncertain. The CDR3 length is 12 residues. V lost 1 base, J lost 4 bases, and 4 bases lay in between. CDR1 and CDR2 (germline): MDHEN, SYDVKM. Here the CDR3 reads CASSLFGYGYTF. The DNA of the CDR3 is TGTGCCAGCAGTTTATTTGGCTATGGCTACACCTTC.

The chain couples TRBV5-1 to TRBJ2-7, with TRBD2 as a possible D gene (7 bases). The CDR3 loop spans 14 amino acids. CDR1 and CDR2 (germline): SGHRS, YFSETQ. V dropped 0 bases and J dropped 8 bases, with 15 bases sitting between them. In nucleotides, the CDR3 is TGCGCCAGCAGCTTGGTCGCGGGGGCAGAGAAGCAGTACTTC. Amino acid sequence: CASSLVAGAEKQYF.

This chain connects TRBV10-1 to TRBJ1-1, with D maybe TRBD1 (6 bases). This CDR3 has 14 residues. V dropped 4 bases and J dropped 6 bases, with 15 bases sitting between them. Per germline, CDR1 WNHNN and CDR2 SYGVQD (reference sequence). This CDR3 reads CASSVTGMRAEAFF. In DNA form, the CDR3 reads TGCGCCAGCAGTGTGACAGGTATGCGGGCTGAAGCTTTCTTT.

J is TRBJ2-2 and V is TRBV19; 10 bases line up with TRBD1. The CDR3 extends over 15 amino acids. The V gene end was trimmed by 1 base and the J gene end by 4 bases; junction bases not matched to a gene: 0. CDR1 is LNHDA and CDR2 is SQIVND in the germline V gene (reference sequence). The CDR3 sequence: CASSIGTGGTGELFF. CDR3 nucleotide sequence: TGTGCCAGTAGTATAGGGACAGGGGGCACCGGGGAGCTGTTTTTT.

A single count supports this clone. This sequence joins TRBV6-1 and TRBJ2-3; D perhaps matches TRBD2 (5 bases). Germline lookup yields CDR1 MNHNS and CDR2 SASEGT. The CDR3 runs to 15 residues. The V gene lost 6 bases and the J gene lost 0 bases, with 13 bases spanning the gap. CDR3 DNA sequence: TGTGCCAGCAGACTAGTAAGCTCTAGCACAGATACGCAGTATTTT. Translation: CASRLVSSSTDTQYF.

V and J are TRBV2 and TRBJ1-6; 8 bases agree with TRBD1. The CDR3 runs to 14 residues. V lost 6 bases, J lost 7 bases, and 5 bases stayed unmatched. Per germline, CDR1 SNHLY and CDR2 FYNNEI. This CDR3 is CASRAGTGNSPLHF. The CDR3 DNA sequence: TGTGCCAGCAGGGCGGGGACAGGAAATTCACCCCTCCACTTT.

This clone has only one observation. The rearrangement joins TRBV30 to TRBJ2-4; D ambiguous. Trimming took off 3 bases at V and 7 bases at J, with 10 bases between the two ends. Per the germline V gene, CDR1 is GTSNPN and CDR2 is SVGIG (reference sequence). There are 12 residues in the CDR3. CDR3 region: CAWRGNGNIQYF. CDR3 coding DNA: TGTGCCTGGAGGGGGAATGGGAACATTCAGTACTTC.